The 15 T cell receptor beta chains presented below share a single source sample, sequenced in a study of tumor-infiltrating lymphocytes in primary liver carcinoma (dated by TCRdb to 2015 to 2018). TRIzol reagent was used to extract blood RNA from unsorted whole blood, while the DNeasy Blood & Tissue kit provided the germline DNA. Data came from an Illumina HiSeq 2500. TCRbeta-specific cDNA was reverse-transcribed from 500 to 550 ng total RNA using a constant-region primer and ProtoScript II reverse transcriptase. TCRbeta libraries were built with three nested multiplex PCR rounds, a slightly modified ARM-PCR procedure. The first two PCR rounds used multiplex TRBV1-TRBV30 forward primers with a Cbeta reverse primer, each for about 10 cycles. TCRdb handled the public reads itself, with Q25 trimming in fastp and clone calling in MiXCR, and kept productive beta chains. Rows with one shared CDR3 protein collapse into an entry with the most common genes and DNA. Across this sample there are 330,000 or so distinct CDR3 sequences, with approximately 64% seen only once. The top ten hold about 6% of the sample.

Sequencing used peripheral blood. These receptors came from a man aged 40-49 years with primary liver carcinoma and hepatitis B virus infection.

This chain connects TRBV11-3 to TRBJ2-5; TRBD2 matches at 8 bases. Trimming cost V 2 bases and J 7 bases; bases outside gene matches: 12. Per germline, CDR1 SGHNT and CDR2 YENEEA. CDR3 length: 16 residues. The CDR3 DNA reads TGTGCCAGCAGCTTAACTCCTGGCGGGGGGAAAGGGACCCAGTACTTC. Translation gives CASSLTPGGGKGTQYF. The full variable domain, rest sourced from reference TRBV11-3 and TRBJ2-5, is EAGVVQSPRYKIIEKKQPVAFWCNPISGHNTLYWYLQNLGQGPELLIRYENEEAVDDSQLPKDRFSAERLKGVDSTLKIQPAELGDSAVYLCASSLTPGGGKGTQYFGPGTRLLVL.

As concerns this clonotype: This may stem from a read error, because a much larger clone lies one nucleotide away. The CDR3 DNA sequence: TGTGCCAGCAGCGGCTTGGTGGGAGAGAACATTCAGTACTTC. This sequence encodes CASSGLVGENIQYF. This chain joins TRBV5-4 and TRBJ2-4, with D possibly matching TRBD2 (5 bases). This CDR3 has 14 amino acids. Germline loops: CDR1 SGHNT, CDR2 YYREEE (reference sequence). Trimming removed 4 bases from V and 7 bases from J, with 15 bases in between.

This clonotype has only a few counts. The chain combines TRBV28 with TRBJ1-2; no firm D call. Trimming pared 8 bases from V and 6 bases from J, leaving 4 bases between. Germline lookup yields CDR1 MDHEN and CDR2 SYDVKM. CDR3 length: 9 amino acids. The CDR3 bases are TGTGCCAGCCGCAATGGCTACACCTTC. Its translation is CASRNGYTF.

This clonotype has at least ten counts. The chain employs TRBV6-1 and TRBJ2-7, with D possibly being TRBD2 (5 bases). This CDR3 spans 16 amino acids. Germline V gene sequence: CDR1 MNHNS, CDR2 SASEGT. V lost 0 bases and J lost 7, with 19 bases in between. In nucleotides, the CDR3 is TGTGCCAGCAGTGAAGCCGAGCTAGTGCTAACGGGAGAGCAGTACTTC. Protein: CASSEAELVLTGEQYF.

In this sample, this clonotype turned up many times. V and J are TRBV5-5 and TRBJ2-7; D is unresolved. Germline V gene sequence: CDR1 SGHKS, CDR2 YYEKEE (reference sequence). This CDR3 spans 10 amino acids. With 0 bases removed from V and 5 bases from J, the gap between germline ends came to 0 bases. This CDR3 reads CASSLDEQYF. As DNA, the CDR3 is TGTGCCAGCAGCTTGGACGAGCAGTACTTC. The full variable domain, in which reference TRBV5-5 and TRBJ2-7 provide the parts outside the CDR3, is DAGVTQSPTHLIKTRGQQVTLRCSPISGHKSVSWYQQVLGQGPQFIFQYYEKEERGRGNFPDRFSARQFPNYSSELNVNALLLGDSALYLCASSLDEQYFGPGTRLTVT.

This sequence joins TRBV28 and TRBJ1-4, with D unresolved. The V and J ends lost 4 bases and 0 bases respectively, with 21 bases between them. Germline CDR1 and CDR2: MDHEN and SYDVKM. The CDR3 loop spans 19 amino acids. The CDR3 sequence is CASSSPPGLFASTNEKLFF. The CDR3 region has the DNA TGTGCCAGCAGTTCCCCTCCCGGACTTTTCGCCTCAACTAATGAAAAACTGTTTTTT.

This clonotype was seen only a few times. V is TRBV5-1 and J is TRBJ2-5; 11 bases align to TRBD1. The CDR3 length is 15 residues. From germline, CDR1 is SGHRS and CDR2 YFSETQ. The V segment lost 3 bases and the J segment 3 bases; nucleotides outside the gene matches: 4. Here the CDR3 reads CASSSRTGGEETQYF. In DNA form, the CDR3 reads TGCGCCAGCAGCTCACGGACAGGGGGCGAAGAGACCCAGTACTTC.

As for this clonotype: Just one base apart from a much larger clone, this may be a read error. The chain recombines TRBV4-3 with TRBJ1-2, with TRBD1 matching over 10 bases. CDR3 length: 15 residues. In germline, CDR1 is LGHNA, CDR2 YSLEER. The CDR3 region has the DNA TGCGCCAACAGCCAAGATCCAGGGACAGGGGTCAAGTACACCTTC. Translation gives CANSQDPGTGVKYTF.

About this clonotype itself: The CDR3 end shows no conserved phenylalanine or tryptophan, and so a read error is likely. The chain carries TRBV6-1 and TRBJ2-7; D unresolved. In germline, CDR1 is MNHNS, CDR2 SASEGT. V was shortened by 0 bases and J by 7 bases, with 10 bases between the two germline ends. The CDR3 runs 13 residues. The CDR3 region has the DNA TGTGCCAGCAGTGAAGCGGGGTGGCAGGAGCAGTACTAC. Translating gives CASSEAGWQEQYY.

The J gene is TRBJ2-1, the V gene TRBV6-6; 16 positions agree with TRBD2. There are 19 residues in the CDR3. With 1 base clipped from V and 6 bases from J, the junction kept 9 bases outside the gene matches. Per germline, CDR1 MNHNY and CDR2 SVGAGI (reference sequence). The CDR3 protein is CASSYFPGTSGRVSNEQFF. CDR3 in DNA: TGTGCCAGCAGTTACTTTCCCGGGACTAGCGGGAGGGTGAGCAATGAGCAGTTCTTC.

This clonotype was found many times. This chain uses TRBV6-6 with TRBJ2-3; 15 positions match TRBD2. The germline CDR1 and CDR2 sequences are MNHNY and SVGAGI (reference sequence). The CDR3 sequence is 16 residues long. The J segment lost 4 bases and the V segment lost 5 bases, leaving 4 bases of the junction unmatched. CDR3 sequence: CASSRTSGRAADTQYF. The CDR3 region has the DNA TGTGCCAGCAGTCGGACTAGCGGGAGGGCCGCAGATACGCAGTATTTT.

In regard to this clonotype: One end of the junction does not line up with germline, which may come from a read error. The chain couples TRBV10-3 to TRBJ2-1, with D possibly TRBD2 on 6 matching bases. CDR1 and CDR2 (germline): ENHRY, SYGVKD. This CDR3 spans 15 amino acids. This CDR3 reads CAIGGGRNSYSEQFF. The CDR3 region has the DNA TGTGCCATCGGAGGTGGGAGGAACTCCTACAGTGAGCAGTTCTTC.

The chain joins TRBV13 to TRBJ2-5; D may be TRBD1 (5 bases). Looked up from germline, CDR1 is PRHDT and CDR2 is FYEKMQ (reference sequence). V was cut by 5 bases and J by 8 bases, with 15 bases left in between. CDR3 length: 13 residues. The CDR3 here is CASSPKQVPTQYF. CDR3 DNA: TGTGCCAGCAGCCCGAAACAGGTTCCCACCCAGTACTTC. Supplemented by reference TRBV13 and TRBJ2-5, the full variable domain reads AAGVIQSPRHLIKEKRETATLKCYPIPRHDTVYWYQQGPGQDPQFLISFYEKMQSDKGSIPDRFSAQQFSDYHSELNMSSLELGDSALYFCASSPKQVPTQYFGPGTRLLVL.

About this clonotype itself: Without the conserved terminal phenylalanine or tryptophan, this CDR3 likely stems from a read error. The chain links TRBV11-2 to TRBJ2-1; D remains unclear. CDR1 SGHAT and CDR2 FQNNGV come from the germline V gene. CDR3 length: 16 amino acids. The ends were cut back, 1 base at V and 9 bases at J, with 19 bases in the middle. The CDR3 here is CASSLVVCGTDGEQFS. The CDR3, as DNA: TGTGCCAGCAGCTTAGTGGTATGCGGAACGGACGGTGAGCAGTTCTCC.

V and J are TRBV12-3 or TRBV12-4 and TRBJ1-2; 8 bases are a match to TRBD1. This CDR3 region has 12 residues. Trimming removed 10 bases from V and 6 bases from J; junction bases left unmatched: 7. CDR3 sequence: CAIEQGVDGYTF. The CDR3 nucleotides read TGTGCCATCGAACAGGGGGTCGATGGCTACACCTTC.